This T cell receptor (beta chain) is from a study of T-cell reconstitution after alpha-beta-depleted transplantation in children. This clonotype was counted many times. During its preparation, the TCRbeta library received unique molecular identifiers. TCRdb called the PCR reads again in MiXCR, with one record for every CDR3 protein. The table includes around 200,000 distinct CDR3 sequences, approximately 10% detected once. The CDR3 extends over 15 amino acids. Trimming took 5 bases from V and 0 from J; bases not matched to a gene: 4. Germline V lookup: CDR1 SGHTA, CDR2 FQGTGA. This receptor was obtained from a child less than two years old with acute myeloid leukemia, due to receive a stem cell transplant. This chain links TRBV7-3 with TRBJ2-7; 10 bases are a match to TRBD1. The specimen comprised PBMCs, sampled before TCRalphabeta/CD19-depleted stem cell transplant. CDR3 sequence: CASSPGTGVSYEQYF. The CDR3 region has the DNA TGTGCCAGCAGCCCCGGGACAGGGGTCTCCTACGAGCAGTACTTC.